The sequence of this T cell receptor (beta chain) was determined in a study of blood T cell repertoires in COVID-19. Turning to the study itself: There were acute and convalescent COVID-19 samples, and they came from the United States, Italy and Spain. T cells, B-cell-depleted T cells, or PBMCs supplied cDNA or gDNA.

The CDR3 runs 14 residues. The V and J ends lost 6 bases and 5 bases, in that order; junction bases with no gene match: 2. CDR1 MDHEN and CDR2 SYDVKM come from the germline V gene. Under the authors' procedure: The assay estimated nucleated cells by amplifying reference gene primers. Here immunoSEQ multiplex PCR was the method, and the copy in TCRdb shows in-frame clones only, minus some. V and J calls and clone size are copied from that table; D and trimming were computed from the DNA. The sample shows about 70,000 clones, 81% of them seen only once. The chain carries TRBV28 and TRBJ1-4; 11 nucleotides align to TRBD1. Sequencing was carried out using peripheral blood. The sequence derives from a woman aged 70 to 79 with acute or convalescent COVID-19. The CDR3, as DNA: TGTGCCAGCAGCGGGACAGGGGGAAATGAAAAACTGTTTTTT. This sequence encodes CASSGTGGNEKLFF.